These 20 T cell receptor beta chains were all obtained from the same sample, sequenced in a study of blood T cell repertoires in COVID-19. Profiling relied on immunoSEQ multiplex PCR, and the TCRdb table lists in-frame clones only, not all of them. The sample lists roughly 250,000 clones, 80% to 90% occurring once. Material: PBMCs or T cells enriched from blood (not recorded which). The origin of the receptors is a woman aged 25-40 years with acute COVID-19.

The rearrangement uses TRBV4-3 and TRBJ1-2; 8 bases match TRBD1. V gave up 1 base and J gave up 7 bases; unmatched junction bases: 8. Germline loops: CDR1 LGHNA, CDR2 YSLEER. The CDR3 loop spans 15 amino acids. For the CDR3, the DNA is TGCGCCAGCAGCCAAGCTCGGGCAGGGGGCAGTGGCTACACCTTC. This codes for CASSQARAGGSGYTF.

J is TRBJ2-3 and V is TRBV7-9; 13 bases are shared with TRBD2. Trimming took 1 base from V and 0 from J; bases not matched to a gene: 7. Germline CDR1 and CDR2: SEHNR and FQNEAQ (reference sequence). This CDR3 is built from 19 residues. The CDR3 coding sequence is TGTGCCAGCAGCTTAGGGAGACTAGCGGGGGGTTCTAGCACAGATACGCAGTATTTT. Its translation: CASSLGRLAGGSSTDTQYF.

V is TRBV2 and J is TRBJ2-6, with D maybe TRBD2 (5 bases). Germline V CDR1 and CDR2: SNHLY, FYNNEI. The V end lost 8 bases, the J end lost 4 bases, and 18 bases lay between the germline ends. CDR3 length: 16 residues. CDR3 in amino acids: CASLRGRRGGANVLTF. In DNA form, the CDR3 reads TGTGCCAGCCTCCGAGGGCGACGAGGAGGGGCCAACGTCCTGACTTTC. Variable domain in full (rest from reference TRBV2 and TRBJ2-6): EPEVTQTPSHQVTQMGQEVILRCVPISNHLYFYWYRQILGQKVEFLVSFYNNEISEKSEIFDDQFSVERPDGSNFTLKIRSTKLEDSAMYFCASLRGRRGGANVLTFGAGSRLTVL.

The chain employs TRBV5-1 and TRBJ2-2, with D possibly matching TRBD1 (5 bases). V was trimmed by 4 bases and J by 2 bases, leaving 12 bases between them. The CDR3 covers 15 residues. CDR1 SGHRS and CDR2 YFSETQ come from the germline V gene. The CDR3 sequence is CASSPRQTNTGELFF. The CDR3 DNA follows: TGCGCCAGCAGCCCTAGACAGACCAACACCGGGGAGCTGTTTTTT.

The chain links TRBV10-3 to TRBJ1-5, with D perhaps TRBD1 (5 bases). Germline V lookup: CDR1 ENHRY, CDR2 SYGVKD. The length of the CDR3 is 15 residues. The V end lost 6 bases, the J end lost 4 bases, and 16 bases lay between the germline ends. The CDR3 bases are TGTGCCATCAGGGGCTCTAGGGACTCAAATCAGCCCCAGCATTTT. Residues: CAIRGSRDSNQPQHF.

The V call is TRBV3-1 (or the pseudogene TRBV3-2), the J call TRBJ2-2; perhaps TRBD2 as D (6 bases). Germline V gene sequence: CDR1 LGHDT, CDR2 YNNKEL (reference sequence). The CDR3 extends over 17 amino acids. The germline V and J ends were trimmed by 4 bases and 1 base, with 16 bases remaining between them. The CDR3 is CASSPHLSEGNTGELFF. The CDR3 nucleotides are TGTGCCAGCAGCCCCCACCTCTCGGAGGGGAACACCGGGGAGCTGTTTTTT.

This clone was seen a handful of times. This CDR3 is CACHYRGKGYTF. The CDR3 bases are TGTGCCTGCCACTACAGGGGTAAAGGCTACACCTTC. The V call is TRBV30, the J call TRBJ1-2; 7 bases align to TRBD1. The germline CDR1 and CDR2 sequences are GTSNPN and SVGIG (reference sequence). This CDR3 is 12 amino acids long. Trimming took 6 bases from V and 8 from J; bases not matched to a gene: 9.

The J gene is TRBJ2-5, the V gene TRBV7-2; TRBD2 matches 12 bases. With V trimmed by 1 base and J by 4 bases, 7 bases remained unmatched. The CDR3 runs to 17 residues. Germline CDR1 and CDR2: SGHTA and FQGNSA. The CDR3 loop reads CASSLGVLAGGRETQYF. The CDR3 region has the DNA TGTGCCAGCAGCTTAGGGGTTCTAGCGGGGGGGCGAGAGACCCAGTACTTC.

This clone was recorded only once. V is TRBV6-4 and J is TRBJ1-1; D ambiguous. The V end lost 9 bases, the J end lost 3 bases, and 14 bases lay between the germline ends. Looked up from germline, CDR1 is MRHNA and CDR2 is SNTAGT. The CDR3 extends over 13 amino acids. CDR3 residues: CARSYRNDTEAFF. The CDR3 nucleotides are TGTGCCAGATCATACAGAAATGACACTGAAGCTTTCTTT.

This chain joins TRBV5-1 and TRBJ2-5; 9 nucleotides match TRBD2. The germline gives CDR1 SGHRS, CDR2 YFSETQ. V shed 0 bases and J 2 bases; nucleotides not matched to a gene: 8. This CDR3 spans 17 amino acids. In DNA form, the CDR3 reads TGCGCCAGCAGCTTGGGGAATAGCGGGGGATTTCAAGAGACCCAGTACTTC. Translated, it gives CASSLGNSGGFQETQYF.

The chain has TRBV7-9 and TRBJ2-3; D perhaps matches TRBD1 (5 bases). V shed 8 bases and J shed 2 bases, with 14 bases lying between them. The CDR3 totals 14 residues. CDR1 and CDR2 (germline): SEHNR, FQNEAQ (reference sequence). This chain's CDR3 is CASGRSGNTDTQYF. For the CDR3, the DNA is TGTGCCAGCGGACGGTCAGGGAACACAGATACGCAGTATTTT.

The chain joins TRBV18 to TRBJ2-6; 8 positions match TRBD1. Germline V gene sequence: CDR1 KGHSH, CDR2 LQKENI. The CDR3 totals 19 residues. Trimming removed 3 bases from V and 0 bases from J; junction bases left unmatched: 10. CDR3 residues: CASSPTGQARNSGANVLTF. The CDR3 DNA reads TGTGCCAGCTCACCGACGGGACAGGCAAGAAACTCTGGGGCCAACGTCCTGACTTTC.

The chain joins TRBV19 to TRBJ2-2; 10 nucleotides match TRBD1. J lost 5 bases, V lost 10 bases, and 4 bases had no gene match. Germline lookup yields CDR1 LNHDA and CDR2 SQIVND (reference sequence). The CDR3 length is 13 residues. CDR3 loop: CATRTGGTGELFF. In DNA form, the CDR3 reads TGTGCCACCAGGACAGGGGGTACCGGGGAGCTGTTTTTT.

The chain carries TRBV5-4 and TRBJ2-7, with D perhaps TRBD1 (7 bases). Germline V lookup: CDR1 SGHNT, CDR2 YYREEE (reference sequence). The CDR3 is made up of 15 amino acids. V lost 4 bases and J lost 7, with 21 bases in between. DNA of the CDR3: TGTGCCAGCAGCGGGGGGACAGCTGCTCCGGGGGAGCAGTACTTC. It specifies CASSGGTAAPGEQYF.

The J gene is TRBJ2-7, the V gene TRBV5-6; 10 positions match TRBD1. The CDR3 runs to 16 residues. V lost 4 bases, J lost 6 bases, and 13 bases stayed unmatched. Germline V lookup: CDR1 SGHDT, CDR2 YYEEEE. The DNA for the CDR3 is TGTGCCAGCAGCGACATGACCGGGACAGGGGAGGCCGAGCAGTACTTC. Translating it yields CASSDMTGTGEAEQYF.

The chain joins TRBV5-6 to TRBJ2-1; 7 nucleotides agree with TRBD1. Losses at the gene ends were 4 bases for V and 7 bases for J; bases not matched to a gene: 2. The CDR3 totals 12 residues. Per germline, CDR1 SGHDT and CDR2 YYEEEE. The CDR3 sequence is CASSGGQNEQFF. CDR3 nucleotide sequence: TGTGCCAGCAGCGGGGGACAGAATGAGCAGTTCTTC.

This chain links TRBV4-1 with TRBJ2-2; D is perhaps TRBD2 (5 bases). The CDR3 has 14 residues. Trimming stripped 7 bases from V and 6 bases from J, with 15 bases between. In germline, CDR1 is MGHRA, CDR2 YSYEKL. CDR3 protein: CASTARVGAGELFF. For the CDR3, the DNA is TGCGCCAGCACCGCAAGGGTGGGAGCCGGGGAGCTGTTTTTT.

The J gene is TRBJ1-1, the V gene TRBV2; 7 bases line up with TRBD1. With 6 bases clipped from V and 10 bases from J, the junction kept 17 bases outside the gene matches. This CDR3 region has 15 residues. The germline gives CDR1 SNHLY, CDR2 FYNNEI. The CDR3 is CASRYDRDSLIGAFF. CDR3 nucleotides: TGTGCCAGCAGATATGACAGGGACTCGTTAATAGGAGCTTTCTTT.

The J gene is TRBJ1-1, the V gene TRBV2; possible D gene TRBD1, 6 bases. Germline V CDR1 and CDR2: SNHLY, FYNNEI. The CDR3 extends over 15 amino acids. Trimming left V 7 bases short and J 6 bases short, with 21 bases between. The CDR3 coding sequence is TGTGCCAGCACCCGAGGGGAGGGGGGCGGCGCTGAAGCTTTCTTT. Its protein is CASTRGEGGGAEAFF.

The V call is TRBV7-2, the J call TRBJ1-1; D is perhaps TRBD1 (5 bases). The V gene's germline CDR1 is SGHTA and CDR2 FQGNSA. The CDR3 loop spans 14 amino acids. The V end lost 5 bases, the J end lost 6 bases, and 16 bases lay between the germline ends. The CDR3 region is CASSPDSLGAEAFF. The DNA for the CDR3 is TGTGCCAGCAGCCCCGACAGCCTCGGCGCTGAAGCTTTCTTT.